A single sample gave rise to the 26 T cell receptor beta chains below, sequenced in a study of T cell repertoires and Cas9 in healthy adults. Assay: immunoSEQ multiplex PCR; the TCRdb copy retains only in-frame clones and omits some. Of 22,000 or so clones in the sample, 85% to 95% were seen once. Sequencing used CD4+ effector T cells (CD127+, CD25-, CD137-, CD154-) from PBMCs; culture status not recorded. The receptors come from a human donor in good health.

V is TRBV6-5 and J is TRBJ2-3; 8 bases fit TRBD1. Losses at the gene ends were 5 bases for V and 6 bases for J; bases not matched to a gene: 7. CDR1 and CDR2 from the germline V gene are MNHEY and SVGAGI. The CDR3 extends over 14 amino acids. The CDR3 protein is CASSPGGPKDTQYF. CDR3 nucleotide sequence: TGTGCCAGCAGTCCAGGGGGCCCCAAGGATACGCAGTATTTT.

About this clone itself: A read error may produce the germline difference seen at one junction end. The chain employs TRBV30 and TRBJ1-6, with D tentatively TRBD1 (5 bases). The CDR3 covers 15 residues. Germline values: CDR1 GTSNPN, CDR2 SVGIG (reference sequence). CDR3 protein: CTWGRMNSYNSPLHF. For the CDR3, the DNA is TGTACCTGGGGACGGATGAACTCCTATAATTCACCCCTCCACTTT.

V usage is TRBV18 and J usage is TRBJ2-5; TRBD1 or TRBD2 may be the D gene (5 bases each). V gave up 0 bases and J gave up 3 bases, with 11 bases separating them. CDR1 KGHSH and CDR2 LQKENI come from the germline V gene. This CDR3 spans 15 amino acids. DNA for the CDR3: TGTGCCAGCTCACCACCTGGGACCGTAAAAGAGACCCAGTACTTC. Translated: CASSPPGTVKETQYF.

This clone showed up just a few times. The rearrangement uses TRBV5-1 and TRBJ2-1, with 13 bases fitting TRBD2. The CDR3 is made up of 17 amino acids. The germline V gene has CDR1 SGHRS and CDR2 YFSETQ. V lost 3 bases and J lost 9; bases outside the gene matches: 12. The CDR3 DNA sequence: TGCGCCAGCAGCTCACTAGCGGGGGGGCCGACGCGGGGTGAGCAGTTCTTC. Translated: CASSSLAGGPTRGEQFF.

This clone was observed once. The rearrangement links TRBV7-7 to TRBJ2-1; 7 bases are shared with TRBD1. This CDR3 comprises 13 residues. Trimming at V came to 5 bases and at J to 8 bases, leaving 6 bases not matched to a gene. CDR1 SSHAT and CDR2 FNYEAQ come from the germline V gene (reference sequence). The CDR3 DNA follows: TGTGCCAGCAGCCGGGACAGACTGGATGAGCAGTTCTTC. Its translation: CASSRDRLDEQFF.

This clone was picked up one time. The V call is TRBV25-1, the J call TRBJ2-1; D is tentatively TRBD1 or TRBD2 (5 bases each). The CDR3 has 14 residues. Trimming cost V 4 bases and J 9 bases, with 16 bases left between them. Germline lookup yields CDR1 MGHDK and CDR2 SYGVNS. This CDR3 is CASSVHRDAPEQFF. CDR3 sequence (DNA): TGTGCCAGCAGTGTACACCGGGACGCGCCTGAGCAGTTCTTC.

This clone has just one count. The V call is TRBV7-6, the J call TRBJ2-3, with unresolved D. Looked up from germline, CDR1 is SGHVS and CDR2 is FNYEAQ. This CDR3 is 13 amino acids long. The ends were cut back, 0 bases at V and 6 bases at J, with 7 bases in the middle. This CDR3 reads CASSLAGWDTQYF. CDR3 sequence (DNA): TGTGCCAGCAGCTTAGCGGGTTGGGATACGCAGTATTTT.

V is TRBV18 and J is TRBJ1-1; no clear D. CDR3 length: 14 amino acids. Per germline, CDR1 KGHSH and CDR2 LQKENI. The V end lost 6 bases, the J end lost 5 bases, and 16 bases lay between the germline ends. The CDR3 region has the DNA TGTGCCAGCTCCCCAAACGTTTTTCCAACTGAAGCTTTCTTT. It specifies CASSPNVFPTEAFF.

The chain employs TRBV5-4 and TRBJ2-5; 7 bases map to TRBD2. The DNA matches TRBJ2-7 better at its end, which makes the J call doubtful. This CDR3 is built from 14 residues. Germline CDR1 is SGHNT and CDR2 is YYREEE (reference sequence). CDR3 bases: TGTGCCAGCAGCTTGAGGGGAGGGTCCTACGAGCAGTACTTC. Its translation: CASSLRGGSYEQYF.

The gene calls are TRBV27 and TRBJ1-5, with a weak D call TRBD1 (5 bases). The CDR3 has 14 amino acids. Between the trimmed V and J ends, which lost 5 bases and 3 bases, there was a span of 11 bases. The V gene's germline CDR1 is MNHEY and CDR2 SMNVEV (reference sequence). The CDR3 sequence: CASSRGKHNQPQHF. Written as DNA, the CDR3 is TGTGCCAGCAGTCGGGGCAAGCACAATCAGCCCCAGCATTTT.

This chain joins TRBV5-4 and TRBJ1-1; TRBD1 might be the D (6 bases). The CDR3 has 16 residues. Trimming shortened V by 0 bases and J by 0 bases, and 12 bases separated the two germline ends. CDR1 SGHNT and CDR2 YYREEE come from the germline V gene (reference sequence). The CDR3: CASSLDDRSLNTEAFF. CDR3 bases: TGTGCCAGCAGCTTGGATGACAGGTCCTTGAACACTGAAGCTTTCTTT.

The chain recombines TRBV6-6 with TRBJ1-6; D is possibly TRBD1 (6 bases). This CDR3 region has 15 residues. V lost 8 bases and J lost 4, with 15 bases in between. The germline V gene has CDR1 MNHNY and CDR2 SVGAGI (reference sequence). The CDR3 DNA follows: TGTGCCAGCTCTTCGGCAGGGGATTATAATTCACCCCTCCACTTT. Protein: CASSSAGDYNSPLHF.

The CDR3 region is CASSVGGKGSYEQYF. CDR3 bases: TGTGCCAGCAGCGTAGGGGGTAAAGGCTCCTACGAGCAGTACTTC. The chain couples TRBV9 to TRBJ2-7; no clear D. CDR3 length equals 15 residues. CDR1 SGDLS and CDR2 YYNGEE come from the germline V gene. V was trimmed by 0 bases and J by 0 bases, leaving 10 bases between them.

V is TRBV19 and J is TRBJ2-1, with 7 positions matching TRBD2. Germline V lookup: CDR1 LNHDA, CDR2 SQIVND (reference sequence). J lost 2 bases, V lost 3 bases, and 4 bases had no gene match. This CDR3 is built from 15 residues. In nucleotides, the CDR3 is TGTGCCAGTAGTATGGGGGGGAGGCCCTACAATGAGCAGTTCTTC. Protein: CASSMGGRPYNEQFF.

The V and J genes are TRBV7-2 and TRBJ1-3; unclear D gene. V was shortened by 0 bases and J by 0 bases, with 9 bases between the two germline ends. Germline V gene data show CDR1 as SGHTA and CDR2 as FQGNSA. The CDR3 extends over 16 amino acids. For the CDR3, the DNA is TGTGCCAGCAGCTTAGCGTCCCGGCCCTCTGGAAACACCATATATTTT. Translation: CASSLASRPSGNTIYF.

This chain uses TRBV5-8 with TRBJ2-7, with TRBD1 identical over 7 bases. The V segment lost 4 bases and the J segment 0 bases; nucleotides outside the gene matches: 22. Germline V gene lookup returns CDR1 SGHTS and CDR2 YDEGEE. The CDR3 is 20 amino acids. This CDR3 reads CASSPHRGGRVMVGSYEQYV. The CDR3 coding sequence is TGTGCCAGCAGCCCTCACCGAGGGGGCAGGGTGATGGTTGGCTCCTACGAGCAGTACGTC.

The CDR3 spells CASGLLTTGAGYTF. DNA of the CDR3: TGTGCTAGTGGTTTATTAACGACAGGGGCGGGCTACACCTTC. The J gene is TRBJ1-2, the V gene TRBV12-5, with 8 bases identical to TRBD1. The trim removed 3 bases at V and 8 bases at J, leaving 8 bases unmatched. In germline, CDR1 is LGHNT, CDR2 FRNRAP. The CDR3 is made up of 14 amino acids.

This chain uses TRBV6-1 with TRBJ2-1; 8 bases are shared with TRBD2. The CDR3 consists of 14 residues. Trimming cost V 6 bases and J 6 bases; bases outside gene matches: 7. Germline CDR1 and CDR2: MNHNS and SASEGT. In DNA, the CDR3 is TGTGCCAGCAGAAGCGGGGGTGATTCCAATGAGCAGTTCTTC. Its protein is CASRSGGDSNEQFF.

This chain connects TRBV30 to TRBJ1-1; D is possibly TRBD1 (6 bases). From germline, CDR1 is GTSNPN and CDR2 SVGIG (reference sequence). V lost 4 bases to trimming and J lost 0 bases, with 9 bases between them. The CDR3 extends over 13 amino acids. The CDR3 loop reads CAWTGTLNTEAFF. CDR3 DNA: TGTGCCTGGACCGGGACATTGAACACTGAAGCTTTCTTT.

The V gene is TRBV28, the J gene TRBJ2-1; no firm D call. Per germline, CDR1 MDHEN and CDR2 SYDVKM. CDR3 length: 14 amino acids. V lost 3 bases, J lost 8 bases, and 14 bases lay in between. In DNA form, the CDR3 reads TGTGCCAGCAGTTTGTGGCAGACGCGCGATGAGCAGTTCTTC. Its protein is CASSLWQTRDEQFF.

The sample holds a few counts of this clone. The chain carries TRBV19 and TRBJ1-4; possibly TRBD1 for D (5 bases). Deletions cut 4 bases from V and 3 bases from J, with 12 bases between. The CDR3 is 15 residues long. CDR1 is LNHDA and CDR2 is SQIVND in the germline V gene (reference sequence). The CDR3 DNA reads TGTGCCAGTAGTACGAGACAGCGCTCTAATGAAAAACTGTTTTTT. Its protein product is CASSTRQRSNEKLFF.

V and J are TRBV28 and TRBJ2-7; D is ambiguous. The CDR3 runs to 12 residues. Trimming left V 1 base short and J 7 bases short, with 8 bases between. Looked up from germline, CDR1 is MDHEN and CDR2 is SYDVKM. This CDR3 is CASSLSGWEQYV. The CDR3 DNA sequence: TGTGCCAGCAGTTTATCCGGGTGGGAGCAGTACGTC.

The chain links TRBV4-3 to TRBJ2-5, with 8 bases that match TRBD1. Germline-derived CDR1 and CDR2 are LGHNA and YSLEER. This CDR3 spans 15 amino acids. The J segment lost 2 bases and the V segment lost 0 bases, leaving 2 bases of the junction unmatched. The CDR3 DNA reads TGCGCCAGCAGCCAAGATGGGACAGGACAAGAGACCCAGTACTTC. Translation: CASSQDGTGQETQYF.

This clone occurred once. The CDR3 DNA follows: TGTGCCAGCAGTGAAGCCCCAGGAATTGGTGAGCAGTTCTTC. Amino acid sequence: CASSEAPGIGEQFF. The chain uses TRBV2 and TRBJ2-1; D is undetermined. This CDR3 has 14 residues. CDR1 SNHLY and CDR2 FYNNEI come from the germline V gene. The V end lost 0 bases, the J end lost 9 bases, and 12 bases lay between the germline ends.

V usage is TRBV19 and J usage is TRBJ2-3; 8 bases align to TRBD2. After removal of 0 bases from V and 6 bases from J, the junction contained 17 bases not matched to a gene. This CDR3 is 19 amino acids long. From germline, CDR1 is LNHDA and CDR2 SQIVND (reference sequence). CDR3 amino acids: CASSIDPLSTSAGRDTQYF. As DNA, the CDR3 is TGTGCCAGTAGTATAGACCCTTTATCGACTAGCGCAGGCCGGGATACGCAGTATTTT.

This clone was seen a single time. The rearrangement joins TRBV28 to TRBJ2-7, with 10 bases identical to TRBD1. Per germline, CDR1 MDHEN and CDR2 SYDVKM. The ends lost 4 bases at V and 3 bases at J; junction bases unmatched: 6. This CDR3 is 15 amino acids long. CDR3 coding DNA: TGTGCCAGCAGTTCGACAGGGGGCGCAGTCTACGAGCAGTACGTC. Translation gives CASSSTGGAVYEQYV.